These T cell receptor beta chains were read from a single sample in a study of T-cell memory formation after mild COVID-19. TCRdb itself ran the 5' RACE reads through MiXCR, one entry per CDR3 protein. The sample lists about 340,000 distinct CDR3 sequences; about 16% were seen once. Specimen: PBMCs or a T cell subset sorted from them (not recorded which). Every receptor here comes from a man younger than 35 who had mild COVID-19 (a few samples of this study predate the infection). Cell type and time point are not known. Each CDR3 is given with its conserved first and last residue. The D gene is left open where the match is weak. Only some rows state a clone size, as once, few, many or a class for expanded clones.

clone_size j_call v_call d_call cdr3_nt cdr3_aa
many TRBJ2-7 TRBV4-2 TRBD2 TGTGCCAGCAGCACAGAAGCGGGGCTCTCCTACGAGCAGTACTTC CASSTEAGLSYEQYF
many TRBJ2-5 TRBV10-3 TRBD1 TGTGCCACCCGGCGAAAGGGGGCTCAGGAGGAGACCCAGTACTTC CATRRKGAQEETQYF
many TRBJ2-5 TRBV5-1 NA TGCGCCAGCAGCTTGGATCCCGGCCAGAAGGGAGAGACCCAGTACTTC CASSLDPGQKGETQYF
few TRBJ2-1 TRBV5-1 TRBD2 TGCGCCAGCAGTTCGACTAGCGGGGGCCTGGGTGAGCAGTTCTTC CASSSTSGGLGEQFF
NA TRBJ2-5 TRBV7-8 NA TGTGCCAGCAGCAGTTCCGGGACCCCTCCCCAGTACTTC CASSSSGTPPQYF
many TRBJ2-1 TRBV7-9 NA TGTGCCAGCAGCCCAGGGGGGGGACGGCACAATGAGCAGTTCTTC CASSPGGGRHNEQFF
few TRBJ1-2 TRBV4-1 TRBD1 TGCGCCAGCAGCCAACCGGGACAGGGTGTCTATGGCTACACCTTC CASSQPGQGVYGYTF
few TRBJ1-2 TRBV4-3 TRBD1 TGCGCCAGCAGCCGACAGGGGTCCCTCTATGGCTACACCTTC CASSRQGSLYGYTF
few TRBJ1-1 TRBV7-9 NA TGTGCCAGCAGCCAAAACAGGGAGGGCACTGAAGCTTTCTTT CASSQNREGTEAFF
NA TRBJ1-5 TRBV20-1 NA TGCAGTGCTAGCGGGACTTTAGTAGATCAGCCCCAGCATTTT CSASGTLVDQPQHF
NA TRBJ2-5 TRBV7-6 NA TGTGCCAGCAGCTTGCTTTTCAGTCAAGAGACCCAGTACTTC CASSLLFSQETQYF
few TRBJ2-5 TRBV7-2 TRBD1 TGTGCCAGCAGCTTGGATACAGGGGCGTCAATAACCCAGTACTTC CASSLDTGASITQYF